This T cell receptor beta chain was sequenced in a study of blood T cell repertoires in COVID-19. Across the whole study: Samples came from the United States, Italy and Spain, spanning acute and convalescent COVID-19. Sample material is recorded as cDNA or gDNA derived from T cells, B-cell-depleted T cells, or PBMCs.

Enrolled through a virtual design, the participants were between roughly 18 and 95 years of age and came from 24 US areas. Self-reported history from a screening survey and questionnaire set each donor's cohort. Some clones are missing from TCRdb's copy, which holds only in-frame ones; the method was immunoSEQ multiplex PCR. The repertoire has 450,000 to 500,000 clones, roughly nine tenths of them found once; the top ten carry roughly 0.72%. The TCR comes from a woman aged 18-29 years who had recovered from COVID-19. The sequenced sample consisted of PBMCs or T cells enriched from blood (not recorded which).

The DNA of the CDR3 is TGTGCCAGCAGTCAAAGTTTAGAGGGCTACACCTTC. Its protein product is CASSQSLEGYTF. This chain connects TRBV25-1 to TRBJ1-2; no firm D call. Germline lookup yields CDR1 MGHDK and CDR2 SYGVNS. The CDR3 length is 12 residues. Trimming stripped 5 bases from V and 8 bases from J, with 12 bases between.